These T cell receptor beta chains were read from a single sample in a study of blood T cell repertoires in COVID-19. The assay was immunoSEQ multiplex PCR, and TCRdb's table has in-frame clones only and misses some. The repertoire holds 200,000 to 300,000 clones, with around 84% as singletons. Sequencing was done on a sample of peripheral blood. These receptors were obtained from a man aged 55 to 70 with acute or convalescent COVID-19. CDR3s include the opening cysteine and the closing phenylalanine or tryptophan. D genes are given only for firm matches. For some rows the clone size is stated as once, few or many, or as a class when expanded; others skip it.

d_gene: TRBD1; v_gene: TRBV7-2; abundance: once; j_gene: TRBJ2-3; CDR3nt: TGTGCCAGCAGCCCGCAGGACAGGGCGAGCACAGATACGCAGTATTTT; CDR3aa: CASSPQDRASTDTQYF
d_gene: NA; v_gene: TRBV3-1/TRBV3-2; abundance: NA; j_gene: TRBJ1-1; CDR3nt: TGTGCCAGCAGCCAAGTAAGGGGGAGGGCTGAAGCTTTCTTT; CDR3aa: CASSQVRGRAEAFF
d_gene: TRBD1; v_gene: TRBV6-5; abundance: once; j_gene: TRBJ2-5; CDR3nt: TGTGCCAGCAGTTACAATAGGGACAGCCAAGAGACCCAGTACTTC; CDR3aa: CASSYNRDSQETQYF
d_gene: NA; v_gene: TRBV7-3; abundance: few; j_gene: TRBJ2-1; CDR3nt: TGTGCCAGCAGCTTATCACAGAACTCCTACAATGAGCAGTTCTTC; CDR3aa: CASSLSQNSYNEQFF
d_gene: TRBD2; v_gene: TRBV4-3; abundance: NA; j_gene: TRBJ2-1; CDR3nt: TGCGCCAGCAGCCCTCTAGCGGGAGGTAGTAATGAGCAGTTCTTC; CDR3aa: CASSPLAGGSNEQFF
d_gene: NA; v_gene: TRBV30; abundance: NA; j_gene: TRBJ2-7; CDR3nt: TGTGCCTGGAGTAACAACAGGGTTCAGTACTTC; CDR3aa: CAWSNNRVQYF
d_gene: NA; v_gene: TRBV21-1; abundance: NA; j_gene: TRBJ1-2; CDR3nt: TGTGCCAGCAGCGCCTCCGGGACAGGGGAGGTTTGCTATGGCTACACCTTC; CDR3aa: CASSASGTGEVCYGYTF
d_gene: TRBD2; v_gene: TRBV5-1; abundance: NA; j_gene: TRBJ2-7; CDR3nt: TGCGCCAGCAGCTTAAGCGGGGTCCCCTACGAGCAGTACTTC; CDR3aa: CASSLSGVPYEQYF
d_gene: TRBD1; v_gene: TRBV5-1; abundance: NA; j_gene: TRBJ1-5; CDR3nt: TGCGCCAGCAGCCCAGGTCCGACAGGGCGAGTAGATCAGCCCCAGCATTTT; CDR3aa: CASSPGPTGRVDQPQHF
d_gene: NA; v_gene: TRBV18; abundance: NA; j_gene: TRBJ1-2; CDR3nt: TGTGCCAGCTCACCAGGACAGAACTATGGCTACACCTTC; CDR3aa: CASSPGQNYGYTF
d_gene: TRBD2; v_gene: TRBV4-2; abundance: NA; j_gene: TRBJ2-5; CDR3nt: TGTGCCAGCAGCTGGGGGGGAGCCGGGGTGGAAGAGACCCAGTACTTC; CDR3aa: CASSWGGAGVEETQYF
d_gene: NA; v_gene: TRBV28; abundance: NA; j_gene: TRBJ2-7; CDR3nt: TGTGCCAGCAGTTGGGACAACTCCTACGAGCAGTACTTC; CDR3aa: CASSWDNSYEQYF
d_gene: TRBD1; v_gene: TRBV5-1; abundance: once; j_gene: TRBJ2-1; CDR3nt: TGCGCCAGCAGCTGGGACAGGGACTACCACCAGTTCTTC; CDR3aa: CASSWDRDYHQFF
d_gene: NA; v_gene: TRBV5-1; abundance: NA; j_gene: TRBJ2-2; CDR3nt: TGCGCCAGCAGCTTGTCGGTCCCCTCAACCGGGGAGCTGTTTTTT; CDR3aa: CASSLSVPSTGELFF
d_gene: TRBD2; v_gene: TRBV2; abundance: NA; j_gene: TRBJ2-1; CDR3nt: TGTGCCAGCAGGCCCGGACTAGCGGGGGGTCACAATGAGCAGTTCTTC; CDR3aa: CASRPGLAGGHNEQFF
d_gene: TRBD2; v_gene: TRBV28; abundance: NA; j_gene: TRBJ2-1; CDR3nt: TGTGCCAGCAGCCCTGCTAGCGGGGGGACTTACAATGAGCAGTTCTTC; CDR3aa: CASSPASGGTYNEQFF
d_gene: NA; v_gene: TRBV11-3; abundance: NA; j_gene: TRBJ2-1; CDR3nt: TGTGCCAGCAGCTCAGACAGGCCCTACAATGAGCAGTTCTTC; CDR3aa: CASSSDRPYNEQFF
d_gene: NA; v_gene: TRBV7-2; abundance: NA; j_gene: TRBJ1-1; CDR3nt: TGTGCCAGCAGCTTTCGGACAAGGAACACTGAAGCTTTCTTT; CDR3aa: CASSFRTRNTEAFF
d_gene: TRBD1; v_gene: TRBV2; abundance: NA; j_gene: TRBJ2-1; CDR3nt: TGTGCCAGCAGTGGGGGACAGGGGTACAATGAGCAGTTCTTC; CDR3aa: CASSGGQGYNEQFF
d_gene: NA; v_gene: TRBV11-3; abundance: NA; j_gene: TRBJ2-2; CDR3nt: TGTGCCAGCACCAGTGTTACTCGCGGGCACGACACCGGGGAGCTGTTTTTT; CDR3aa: CASTSVTRGHDTGELFF
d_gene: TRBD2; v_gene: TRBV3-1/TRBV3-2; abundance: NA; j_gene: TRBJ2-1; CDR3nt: TGTGCCAGCAGCCAAGAACCTAGCGGGAGGGGCGGGAAGCAGTTCTTC; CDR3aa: CASSQEPSGRGGKQFF
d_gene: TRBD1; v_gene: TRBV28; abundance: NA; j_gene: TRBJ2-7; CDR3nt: TGTGCCAGTCGGGACAGCTACTTGTCAGAGCAGTACTTC; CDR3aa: CASRDSYLSEQYF
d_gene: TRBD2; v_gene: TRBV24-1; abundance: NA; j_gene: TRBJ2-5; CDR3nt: TGTGCCACCAGTGGAGCGGGGGGTAAGGAGACCCAGTACTTC; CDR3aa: CATSGAGGKETQYF
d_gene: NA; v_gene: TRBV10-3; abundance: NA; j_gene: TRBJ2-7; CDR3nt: TGTGCCATCAGTGAGTCTTTATACGAGCAGTACTTC; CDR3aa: CAISESLYEQYF
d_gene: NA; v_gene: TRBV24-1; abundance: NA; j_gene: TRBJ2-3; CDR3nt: TGTGCCACCAGATCCAGGGCAGGGGGTGATGAGGGACTCCGGGGTGGGGCAGATACGCAGTATTTT; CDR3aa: CATRSRAGGDEGLRGGADTQYF
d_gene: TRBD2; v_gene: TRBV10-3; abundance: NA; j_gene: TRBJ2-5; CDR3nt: TGTGCCATCAGTGAGCTAGCGGGGGACCAAGAGACCCAGTACTTC; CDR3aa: CAISELAGDQETQYF
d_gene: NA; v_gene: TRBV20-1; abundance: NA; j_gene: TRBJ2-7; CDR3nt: TGCAGTGCTAGTCCCAGACTAGACGAATACGAGCAGTACTTC; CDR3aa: CSASPRLDEYEQYF
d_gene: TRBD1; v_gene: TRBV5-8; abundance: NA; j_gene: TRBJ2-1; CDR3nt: TGTGCCAGCAGCCGAGACAGGGGCAATGAGCAGTTCTTC; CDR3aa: CASSRDRGNEQFF
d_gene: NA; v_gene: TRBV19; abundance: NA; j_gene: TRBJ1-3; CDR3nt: TGTGCCAGTAGTATTGGGCAGGACTCTGGAAACACCATATATTTT; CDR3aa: CASSIGQDSGNTIYF
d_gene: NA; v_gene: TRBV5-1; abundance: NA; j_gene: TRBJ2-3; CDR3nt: TGCGCCAGCAGGCCTTTCGGGAGCACAGATACGCAGTATTTT; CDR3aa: CASRPFGSTDTQYF
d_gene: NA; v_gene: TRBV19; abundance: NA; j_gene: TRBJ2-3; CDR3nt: TGTGCCAGTAGTATGGGGGGATCGGTGGGACTCCCGTCGGATTATACGCAGTATTTT; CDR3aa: CASSMGGSVGLPSDYTQYF
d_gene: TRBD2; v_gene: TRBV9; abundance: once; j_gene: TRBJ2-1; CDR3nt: TGTGCCAGCAGCGCCTCCTCCAGCGGGGGGGCCTACAATGAGCAGTTCTTC; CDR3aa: CASSASSSGGAYNEQFF
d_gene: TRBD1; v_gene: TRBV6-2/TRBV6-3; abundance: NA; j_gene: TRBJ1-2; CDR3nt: TGTGCCAGCAGTACAGGGGGCTACTATGGCTACACCTTC; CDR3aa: CASSTGGYYGYTF
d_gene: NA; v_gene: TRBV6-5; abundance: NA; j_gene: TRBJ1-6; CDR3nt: TGTGCCAGCAGTTACTCGCATGGGGGCAATTCACCCCTCCACTTT; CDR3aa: CASSYSHGGNSPLHF
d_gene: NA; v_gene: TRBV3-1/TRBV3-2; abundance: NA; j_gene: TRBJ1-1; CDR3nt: TGTGCCAGCACCCCTTCGGACATGAACACTGAAGCTTTCTTT; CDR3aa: CASTPSDMNTEAFF
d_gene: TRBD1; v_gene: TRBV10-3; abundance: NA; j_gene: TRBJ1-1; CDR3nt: TGTGCCATCAGGGGACAGGGAGAGAACACTGAAGCTTTCTTT; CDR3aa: CAIRGQGENTEAFF
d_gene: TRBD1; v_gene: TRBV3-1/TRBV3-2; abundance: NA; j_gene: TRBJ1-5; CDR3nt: TGTGCCAGCAGCCAGGGACAGGGGACTCAGCCCCAGCATTTT; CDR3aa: CASSQGQGTQPQHF
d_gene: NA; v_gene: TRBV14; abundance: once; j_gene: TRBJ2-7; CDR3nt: TGTGCCAGCAGCCAACGAGGGGGTTTCCTCTACGAGCAGTACTTC; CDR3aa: CASSQRGGFLYEQYF
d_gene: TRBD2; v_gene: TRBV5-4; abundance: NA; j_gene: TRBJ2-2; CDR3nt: TGTGCCAGCAGCGCCGGGACTAGCGGAGCGAACACCGGGGAGCTGTTTTTT; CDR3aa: CASSAGTSGANTGELFF
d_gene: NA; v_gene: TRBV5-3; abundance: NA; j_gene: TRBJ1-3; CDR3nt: TGTGCCAGAAGCTTGGATCCTGGAGTGGGCTCTGGAAACACCATATATTTT; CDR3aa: CARSLDPGVGSGNTIYF
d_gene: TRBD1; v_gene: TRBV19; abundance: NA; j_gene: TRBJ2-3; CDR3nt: TGTGCCAGTAGTACCGGGACAGGGCGCTACACAGATACGCAGTATTTT; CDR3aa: CASSTGTGRYTDTQYF
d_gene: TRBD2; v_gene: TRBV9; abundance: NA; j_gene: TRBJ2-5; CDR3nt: TGTGCCAGCAGCTACCGCGGGAGCCAAGAGACCCAGTACTTC; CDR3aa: CASSYRGSQETQYF
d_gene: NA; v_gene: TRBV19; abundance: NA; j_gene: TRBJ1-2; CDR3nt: TGTGCCAGTAAAGCGACAGCCTATGGCTACACCTTC; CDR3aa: CASKATAYGYTF
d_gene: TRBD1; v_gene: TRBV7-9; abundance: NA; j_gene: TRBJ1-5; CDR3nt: TGTGCCAGCAGCCGGACAGGGTTAGGGCAGCCCCAGCATTTT; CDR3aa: CASSRTGLGQPQHF
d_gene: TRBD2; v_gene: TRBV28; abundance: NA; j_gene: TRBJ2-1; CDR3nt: TGTGCCAGCAGGCCGGGAGGGCCGAGAAGAAATGAGCAGTTCTTC; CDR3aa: CASRPGGPRRNEQFF
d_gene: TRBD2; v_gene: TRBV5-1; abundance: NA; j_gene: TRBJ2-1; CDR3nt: TGCGCCAGCAGCCCCCGCAGCGGGAGCTATGAGCAGTTCTTC; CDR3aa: CASSPRSGSYEQFF
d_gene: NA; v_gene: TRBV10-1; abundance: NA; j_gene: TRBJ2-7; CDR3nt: TGCGCCAGCAGTGAGCCCCCCTGGGTCCGGAACAGGCCGAGCTCCTACGAGCAGTACTTC; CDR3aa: CASSEPPWVRNRPSSYEQYF
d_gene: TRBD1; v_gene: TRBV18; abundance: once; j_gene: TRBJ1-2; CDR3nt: TGTGCCAGCTCATACGGGACAGGGTTAAACTATGGCTACACCTTC; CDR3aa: CASSYGTGLNYGYTF